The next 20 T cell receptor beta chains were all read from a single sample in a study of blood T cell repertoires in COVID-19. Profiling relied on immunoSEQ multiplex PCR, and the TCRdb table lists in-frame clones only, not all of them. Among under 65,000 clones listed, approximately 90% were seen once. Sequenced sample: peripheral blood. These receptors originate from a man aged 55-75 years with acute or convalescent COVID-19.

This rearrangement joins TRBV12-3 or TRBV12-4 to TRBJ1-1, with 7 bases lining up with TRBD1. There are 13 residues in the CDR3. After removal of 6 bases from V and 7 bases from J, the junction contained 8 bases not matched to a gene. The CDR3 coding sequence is TGTGCCAGCAGCCTAAGGGGGCCGGGTGAAGCTTTCTTT. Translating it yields CASSLRGPGEAFF.

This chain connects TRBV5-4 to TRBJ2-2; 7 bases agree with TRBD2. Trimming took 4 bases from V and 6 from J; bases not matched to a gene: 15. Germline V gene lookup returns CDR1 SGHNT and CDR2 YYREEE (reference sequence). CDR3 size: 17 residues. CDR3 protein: CASSTPGGARGAGELFF. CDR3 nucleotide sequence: TGTGCCAGCAGCACCCCGGGAGGAGCTCGCGGGGCCGGGGAGCTGTTTTTT.

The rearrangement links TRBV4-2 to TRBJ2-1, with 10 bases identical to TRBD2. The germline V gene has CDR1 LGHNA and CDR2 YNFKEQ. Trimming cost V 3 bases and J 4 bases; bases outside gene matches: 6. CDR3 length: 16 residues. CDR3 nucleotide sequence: TGTGCCAGCAGCCAGGCTAGCGGGAGCCTTTACAATGAGCAGTTCTTC. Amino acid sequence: CASSQASGSLYNEQFF.

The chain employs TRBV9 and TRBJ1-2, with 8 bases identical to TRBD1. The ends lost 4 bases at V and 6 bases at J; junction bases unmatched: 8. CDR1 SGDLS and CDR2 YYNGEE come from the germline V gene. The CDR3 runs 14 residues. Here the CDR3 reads CASSTRQGSNGYTF. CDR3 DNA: TGTGCCAGCAGCACCCGACAGGGGAGCAATGGCTACACCTTC.

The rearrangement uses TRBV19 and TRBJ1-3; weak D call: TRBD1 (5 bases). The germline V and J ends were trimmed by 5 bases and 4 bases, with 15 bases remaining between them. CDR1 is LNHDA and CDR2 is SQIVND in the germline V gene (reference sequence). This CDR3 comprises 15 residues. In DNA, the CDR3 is TGTGCCAGTAGTCCGCGGGACCGGGACGGAAACACCATATATTTT. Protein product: CASSPRDRDGNTIYF.

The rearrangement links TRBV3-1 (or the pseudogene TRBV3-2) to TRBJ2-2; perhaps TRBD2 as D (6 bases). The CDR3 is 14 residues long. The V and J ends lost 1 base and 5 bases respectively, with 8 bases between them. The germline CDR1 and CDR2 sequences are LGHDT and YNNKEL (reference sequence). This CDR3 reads CASSQGEATGELFF. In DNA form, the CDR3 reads TGTGCCAGCAGCCAAGGGGAGGCAACCGGGGAGCTGTTTTTT.

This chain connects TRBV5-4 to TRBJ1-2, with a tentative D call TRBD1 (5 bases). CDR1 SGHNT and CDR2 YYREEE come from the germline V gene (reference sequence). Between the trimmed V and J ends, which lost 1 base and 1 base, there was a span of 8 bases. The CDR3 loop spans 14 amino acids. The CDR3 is CASSLRRDNYGYTF. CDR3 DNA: TGTGCCAGCAGCTTGCGCAGGGATAACTATGGCTACACCTTC.

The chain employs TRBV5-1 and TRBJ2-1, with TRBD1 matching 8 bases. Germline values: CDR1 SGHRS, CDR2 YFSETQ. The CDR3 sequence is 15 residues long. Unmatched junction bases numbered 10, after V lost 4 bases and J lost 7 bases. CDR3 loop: CASSPGQGPRNEQFF. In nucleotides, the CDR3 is TGCGCCAGCAGCCCCGGACAGGGACCTCGGAATGAGCAGTTCTTC.

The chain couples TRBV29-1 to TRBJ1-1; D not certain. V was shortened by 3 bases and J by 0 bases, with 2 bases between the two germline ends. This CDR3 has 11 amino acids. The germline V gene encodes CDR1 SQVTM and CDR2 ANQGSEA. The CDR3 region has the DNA TGCAGCGTTGATATGAACACTGAAGCTTTCTTT. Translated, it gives CSVDMNTEAFF.

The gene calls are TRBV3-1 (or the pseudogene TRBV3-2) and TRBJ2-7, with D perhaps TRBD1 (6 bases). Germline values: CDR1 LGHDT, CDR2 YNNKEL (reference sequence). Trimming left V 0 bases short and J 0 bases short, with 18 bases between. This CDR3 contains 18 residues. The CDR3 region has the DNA TGTGCCAGCAGCCAAGACCCTCCGAGGGACACCTACTCCTACGAGCAGTACTTC. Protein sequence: CASSQDPPRDTYSYEQYF.

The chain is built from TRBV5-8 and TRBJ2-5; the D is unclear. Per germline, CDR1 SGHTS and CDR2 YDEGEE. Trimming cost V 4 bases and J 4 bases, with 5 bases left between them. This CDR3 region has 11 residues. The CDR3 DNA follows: TGTGCCAGCAGCCCCAGAGAGACCCAGTACTTC. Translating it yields CASSPRETQYF.

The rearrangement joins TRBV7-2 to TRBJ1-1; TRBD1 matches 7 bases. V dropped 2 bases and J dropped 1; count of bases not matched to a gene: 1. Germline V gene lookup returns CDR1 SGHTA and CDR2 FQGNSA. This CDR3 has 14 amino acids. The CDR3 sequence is CASSLRTGNTEAFF. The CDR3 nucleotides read TGTGCCAGCAGCTTAAGGACAGGGAACACTGAAGCTTTCTTT.

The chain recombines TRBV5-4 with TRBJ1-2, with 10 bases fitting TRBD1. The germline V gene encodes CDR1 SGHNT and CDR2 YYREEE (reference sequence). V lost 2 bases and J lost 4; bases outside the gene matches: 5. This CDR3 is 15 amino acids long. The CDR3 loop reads CASSFDRGLGYGYTF. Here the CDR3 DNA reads TGTGCCAGCAGCTTTGACAGGGGGCTTGGCTATGGCTACACCTTC.

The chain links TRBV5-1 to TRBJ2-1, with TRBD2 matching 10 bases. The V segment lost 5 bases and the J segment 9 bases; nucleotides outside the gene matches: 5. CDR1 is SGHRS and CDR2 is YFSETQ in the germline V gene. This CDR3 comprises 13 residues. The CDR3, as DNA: TGCGCCAGCAGTCTAGCGGGAGAAGGTGAGCAGTTCTTC. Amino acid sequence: CASSLAGEGEQFF.

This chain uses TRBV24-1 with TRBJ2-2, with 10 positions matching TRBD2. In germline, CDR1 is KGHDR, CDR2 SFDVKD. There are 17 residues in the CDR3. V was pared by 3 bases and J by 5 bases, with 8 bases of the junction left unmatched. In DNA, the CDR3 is TGTGCCACCAGTGATCCGCTGACTAGCGGGCTAACCGGGGAGCTGTTTTTT. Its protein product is CATSDPLTSGLTGELFF.

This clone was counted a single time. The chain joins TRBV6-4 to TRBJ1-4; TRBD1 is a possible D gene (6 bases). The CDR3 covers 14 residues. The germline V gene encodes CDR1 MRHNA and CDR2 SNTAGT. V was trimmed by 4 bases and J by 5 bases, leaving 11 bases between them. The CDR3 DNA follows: TGTGCCAGCAGTGTGGGGCAGGGGAATGAAAAACTGTTTTTT. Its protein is CASSVGQGNEKLFF.

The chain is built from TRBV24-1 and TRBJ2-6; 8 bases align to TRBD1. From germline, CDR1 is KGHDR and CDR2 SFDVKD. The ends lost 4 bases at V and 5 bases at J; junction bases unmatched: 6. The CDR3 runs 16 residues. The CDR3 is CATSDPRGPWANVLTF. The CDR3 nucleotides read TGTGCCACCAGTGACCCCAGGGGGCCCTGGGCCAACGTCCTGACTTTC.

The CDR3 protein is CASSQGTASQETQYF. The CDR3 bases are TGTGCCAGCAGCCAGGGGACAGCAAGCCAAGAGACCCAGTACTTC. V usage is TRBV7-2 and J usage is TRBJ2-5; 7 bases agree with TRBD1. The CDR3 is 15 amino acids. Germline trimming cut 5 bases from V and 1 base from J; bases unmatched to any gene: 7. The V gene's germline CDR1 is SGHTA and CDR2 FQGNSA.

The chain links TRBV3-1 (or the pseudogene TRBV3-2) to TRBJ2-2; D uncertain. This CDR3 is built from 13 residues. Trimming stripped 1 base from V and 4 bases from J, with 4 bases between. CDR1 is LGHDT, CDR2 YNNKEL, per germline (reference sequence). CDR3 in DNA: TGTGCCAGCAGCCAAGGGCCCACCGGGGAGCTGTTTTTT. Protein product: CASSQGPTGELFF.

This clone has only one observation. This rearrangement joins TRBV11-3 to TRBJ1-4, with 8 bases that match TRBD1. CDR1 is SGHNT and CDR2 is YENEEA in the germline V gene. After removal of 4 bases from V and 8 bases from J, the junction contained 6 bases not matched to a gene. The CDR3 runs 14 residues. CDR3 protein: CASSSRTGFEKLFF. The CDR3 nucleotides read TGTGCCAGCAGCTCCCGGACAGGGTTCGAAAAACTGTTTTTT.